This T cell receptor beta chain was identified during a study of blood T cell repertoires in COVID-19. Background on the study: The United States, Italy and Spain were the sources of the acute and convalescent COVID-19 samples. PBMCs, B-cell-depleted T cells, or T cells were the source of the cDNA or gDNA that made up the material.

Per the authors' pipeline: Nucleated cell counts were estimated from reference gene primer amplification. Clones were read by immunoSEQ multiplex PCR, and TCRdb kept only the in-frame ones, dropping some. The DNA was the basis for D and trimming; V, J and clone size are from that table. This table holds 250,000 to 350,000 clones, 75% to 90% found once. CDR3 length equals 14 residues. Trimming stripped 2 bases from V and 7 bases from J, with 14 bases between. Per germline, CDR1 MGHDK and CDR2 SYGVNS. The chain combines TRBV25-1 with TRBJ1-2; D is undetermined. The sequence came from a man aged 25-45 years with acute or convalescent COVID-19. Sequenced sample: peripheral blood. The CDR3 sequence: CASSEGGRAGGYTF. Here the CDR3 DNA reads TGTGCCAGCAGTGAAGGAGGGAGGGCGGGTGGCTACACCTTC.